Each of the 12 T cell receptor beta chains below was sequenced from the same sample in a study of identical twins. One entry per CDR3 protein results from TCRdb running MiXCR on the 5' RACE reads. The table includes about 1.7 million distinct CDR3 sequences, about 32% detected once. The sequencing input was cord blood. The origin of the receptors is a newborn girl in good health.

CDR3 bases: TGTGCCAGCAGTGACCCAGGGATCCACACTGAAGCTTTCTTT. Translating gives CASSDPGIHTEAFF. The chain joins TRBV25-1 to TRBJ1-1; maybe TRBD1 (5 bases). CDR1 MGHDK and CDR2 SYGVNS come from the germline V gene. Trimming removed 3 bases from V and 3 bases from J, with 11 bases in between. This CDR3 region has 14 residues.

V usage is TRBV9 and J usage is TRBJ1-5, with D perhaps TRBD1 (5 bases). The germline V and J ends were trimmed by 3 bases and 0 bases, with 13 bases remaining between them. The CDR3 has 16 residues. The germline CDR1 and CDR2 sequences are SGDLS and YYNGEE. The CDR3 sequence is CASSEGGAASNQPQHF. The CDR3 coding sequence is TGTGCCAGCAGCGAGGGTGGGGCGGCTAGCAATCAGCCCCAGCATTTT.

The sample holds a few counts of this clonotype. This chain connects TRBV12-3 or TRBV12-4 to TRBJ2-7; no clear D gene. Deletions cut 5 bases from V and 3 bases from J, with 14 bases between. The CDR3 runs 14 residues. The chain's CDR3 is CASSPPALLYEQYF. The CDR3 region has the DNA TGTGCCAGCAGTCCTCCCGCACTCCTCTACGAGCAGTACTTC.

This clonotype was detected only a few times. The gene calls are TRBV12-3 or TRBV12-4 and TRBJ1-6; D gene uncertain. The CDR3 loop spans 16 amino acids. Trimming took 0 bases from V and 4 from J, leaving 10 bases between them. The CDR3 region has the DNA TGTGCCAGCAGTTTAGCCCCAGGCACTTATAATTCACCCCTCCACTTT. Amino acids: CASSLAPGTYNSPLHF.

The genes are TRBV28 and TRBJ2-2; D possibly corresponds to TRBD2 (5 bases). CDR1 is MDHEN, CDR2 SYDVKM, per germline. This CDR3 region has 14 residues. V lost 6 bases to trimming and J lost 7 bases, with 15 bases between them. The CDR3 loop is CASSLWAGNGELFF. For the CDR3, the DNA is TGTGCCAGCAGCCTATGGGCCGGGAACGGGGAGCTGTTTTTT.

This chain connects TRBV7-6 to TRBJ2-1; tentatively, D is TRBD2 (5 bases). The length of the CDR3 is 13 residues. The germline V gene has CDR1 SGHVS and CDR2 FNYEAQ. The V end lost 3 bases, the J end lost 7 bases, and 10 bases lay between the germline ends. CDR3 sequence (DNA): TGTGCCAGCAGCTTCCAACTAGGGAATGAGCAGTTCTTC. Its protein product is CASSFQLGNEQFF.

This clonotype was counted a few times. This chain links TRBV24-1 with TRBJ2-7; a possible D gene is TRBD1 (5 bases). Deletions cut 2 bases from V and 8 bases from J, with 15 bases between. This CDR3 spans 14 amino acids. Germline-derived CDR1 and CDR2 are KGHDR and SFDVKD. For the CDR3, the DNA is TGTGCCACCAGTGATTCGTCGACCCTGGACAAGCAGTACTTC. This codes for CATSDSSTLDKQYF.

J is TRBJ1-2 and V is TRBV6-5; the D gene is possibly TRBD1 (6 bases). Germline assignment: CDR1 MNHEY and CDR2 SVGAGI. Trimming cost V 6 bases and J 5 bases, with 13 bases left between them. This CDR3 spans 13 amino acids. The CDR3 bases are TGTGCCAGCAGACAGGGAACTTGGTATGGCTACACCTTC. It codes for CASRQGTWYGYTF.

Concerning this clonotype itself: Its ends do not fully match the called genes, so a read error is possible. This chain links TRBV7-2 with TRBJ2-1; 7 bases map to TRBD2. The CDR3 length is 16 residues. Germline CDR1 SGHTA, CDR2 FQGNSA. The CDR3 DNA reads as TGTGCCAGCGGCTTAGAGGGAGGGCCTTATTCAGGAGAGCAGTTCTTC. This encodes CASGLEGGPYSGEQFF.

This chain joins TRBV3-1 and TRBJ1-2; the D is unclear. The V and J ends lost 6 bases and 4 bases respectively, with 21 bases between them. This CDR3 has 16 amino acids. Germline-derived CDR1 and CDR2 are LGHDT and YNNKEL (reference sequence). This CDR3 is CASRPPFGPGSYGYTF. DNA for the CDR3: TGTGCCAGCAGACCTCCTTTCGGTCCCGGGAGCTATGGCTACACCTTC.

For this clonotype: At one end the junction does not follow the germline gene, possibly because of a read error. This chain uses TRBV7-2 with TRBJ2-5, with 9 bases identical to TRBD2. The CDR3 runs to 13 residues. CDR1 and CDR2 (germline): SGHTA, FQGNSA. CDR3 nucleotide sequence: TGTGCCAGCAGCTTATTAGCGGGAGAGACCCAGTCCTTC. Protein: CASSLLAGETQSF. Full variable domain (rest looked up from reference TRBV7-2 and TRBJ2-5): GAGVSQSPSNKVTEKGKDVELRCDPISGHTALYWYRQSLGQGLEFLIYFQGNSAPDKSGLPSDRFSAERTGGSVSTLTIQRTQQEDSAVYLCASSLLAGETQSFGPGTRLLVL.

The chain employs TRBV5-1 and TRBJ2-2; D may be TRBD1 or TRBD2 (5 bases each). This CDR3 spans 15 amino acids. Germline CDR1 reads SGHRS; CDR2 reads YFSETQ. Deletions cut 7 bases from V and 0 bases from J, with 13 bases between. This CDR3 is CASSTGRSNTGELFF. CDR3 sequence (DNA): TGCGCCAGCTCGACGGGACGTTCGAACACCGGGGAGCTGTTTTTT.